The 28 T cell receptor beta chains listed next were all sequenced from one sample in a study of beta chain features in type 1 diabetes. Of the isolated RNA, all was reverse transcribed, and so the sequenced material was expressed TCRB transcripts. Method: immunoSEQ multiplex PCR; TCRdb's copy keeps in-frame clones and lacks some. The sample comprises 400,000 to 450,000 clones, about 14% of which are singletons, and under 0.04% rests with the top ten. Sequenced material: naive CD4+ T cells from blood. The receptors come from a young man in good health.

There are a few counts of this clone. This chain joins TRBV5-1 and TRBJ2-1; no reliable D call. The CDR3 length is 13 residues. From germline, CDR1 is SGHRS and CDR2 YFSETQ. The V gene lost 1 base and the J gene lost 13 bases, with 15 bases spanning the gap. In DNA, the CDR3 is TGCGCCAGCAGCTTGATAGCCTCGTTCGATCAGTTCTTC. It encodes CASSLIASFDQFF.

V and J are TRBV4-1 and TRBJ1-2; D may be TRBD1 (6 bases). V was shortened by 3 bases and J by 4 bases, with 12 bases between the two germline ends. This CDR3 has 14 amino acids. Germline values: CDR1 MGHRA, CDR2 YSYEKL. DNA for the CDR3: TGCGCCAGCAGCCACCACAGGGCCCCCTATGGCTACACCTTC. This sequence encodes CASSHHRAPYGYTF.

DNA for the CDR3: TGTGCCAGCAGCCTTCCGTCGCGGGGTGAGCAGTTCTTC. Its protein product is CASSLPSRGEQFF. V is TRBV5-4 and J is TRBJ2-1; weak D call: TRBD2 (6 bases). Deletions cut 4 bases from V and 9 bases from J, with 14 bases between. This CDR3 comprises 13 residues. Germline V lookup: CDR1 SGHNT, CDR2 YYREEE (reference sequence).

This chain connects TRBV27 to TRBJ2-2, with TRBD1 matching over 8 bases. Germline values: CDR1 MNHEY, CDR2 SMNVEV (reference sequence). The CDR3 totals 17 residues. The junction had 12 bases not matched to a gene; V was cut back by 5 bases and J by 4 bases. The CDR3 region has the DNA TGTGCCAGCAGTGAACCCACCCGGACAGGGTTCACCGGGGAGCTGTTTTTT. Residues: CASSEPTRTGFTGELFF.

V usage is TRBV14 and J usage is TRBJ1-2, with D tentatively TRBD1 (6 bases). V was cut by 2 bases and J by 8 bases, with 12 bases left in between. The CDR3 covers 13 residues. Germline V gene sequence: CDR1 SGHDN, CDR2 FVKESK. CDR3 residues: CASSQFQGSGYTF. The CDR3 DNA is TGTGCCAGCAGCCAATTTCAGGGGAGCGGCTACACCTTC.

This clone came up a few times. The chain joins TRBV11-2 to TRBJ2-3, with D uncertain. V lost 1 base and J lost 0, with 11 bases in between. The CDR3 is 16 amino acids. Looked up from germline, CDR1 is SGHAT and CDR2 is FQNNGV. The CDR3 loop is CASSLVLGYSTDTQYF. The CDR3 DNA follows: TGTGCCAGCAGCTTAGTGTTGGGCTACAGCACAGATACGCAGTATTTT.

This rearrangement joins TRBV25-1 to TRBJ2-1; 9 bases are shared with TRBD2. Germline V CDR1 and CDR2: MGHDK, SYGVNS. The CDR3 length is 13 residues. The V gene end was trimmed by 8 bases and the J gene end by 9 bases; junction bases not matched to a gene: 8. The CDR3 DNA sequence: TGTGCCAGCGGAGGACTAGCGAGGACTGAGCAGTTCTTC. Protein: CASGGLARTEQFF.

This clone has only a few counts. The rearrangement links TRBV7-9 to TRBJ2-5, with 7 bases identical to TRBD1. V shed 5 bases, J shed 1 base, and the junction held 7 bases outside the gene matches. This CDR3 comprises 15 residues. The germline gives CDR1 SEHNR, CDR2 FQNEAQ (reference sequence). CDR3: CASSGGQQFQETQYF. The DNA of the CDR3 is TGTGCCAGCAGCGGGGGACAGCAATTCCAAGAGACCCAGTACTTC.

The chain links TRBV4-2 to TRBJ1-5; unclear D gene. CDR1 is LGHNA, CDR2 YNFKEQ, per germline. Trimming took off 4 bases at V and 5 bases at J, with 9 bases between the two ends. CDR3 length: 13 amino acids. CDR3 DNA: TGTGCCAGCAGCCTTGACGGAGATCAGCCCCAGCATTTT. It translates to CASSLDGDQPQHF.

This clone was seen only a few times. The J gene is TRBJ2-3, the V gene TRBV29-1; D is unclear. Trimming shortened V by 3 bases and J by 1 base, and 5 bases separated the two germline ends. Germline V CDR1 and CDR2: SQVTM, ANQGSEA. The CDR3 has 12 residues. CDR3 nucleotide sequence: TGCAGCGTTGAGACCCGCACAGATACGCAGTATTTT. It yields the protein CSVETRTDTQYF.

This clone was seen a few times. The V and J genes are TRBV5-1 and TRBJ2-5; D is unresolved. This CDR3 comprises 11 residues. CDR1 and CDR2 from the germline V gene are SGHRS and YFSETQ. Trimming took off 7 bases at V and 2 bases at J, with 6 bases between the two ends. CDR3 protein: CASGEQETQYF. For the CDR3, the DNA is TGCGCCAGCGGCGAGCAAGAGACCCAGTACTTC.

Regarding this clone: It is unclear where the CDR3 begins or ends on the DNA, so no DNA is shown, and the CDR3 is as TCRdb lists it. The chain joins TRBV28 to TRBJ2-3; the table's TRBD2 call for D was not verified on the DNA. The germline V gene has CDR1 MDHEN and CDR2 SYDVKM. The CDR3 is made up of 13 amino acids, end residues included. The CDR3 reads CACCSVDTDTQYF.

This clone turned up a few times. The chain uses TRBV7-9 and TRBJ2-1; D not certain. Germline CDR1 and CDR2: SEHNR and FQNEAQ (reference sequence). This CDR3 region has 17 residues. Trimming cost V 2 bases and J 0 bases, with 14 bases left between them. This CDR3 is CASSLLPRPSSYNEQFF. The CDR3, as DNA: TGTGCCAGCAGCTTACTCCCCCGCCCCAGCTCCTACAATGAGCAGTTCTTC.

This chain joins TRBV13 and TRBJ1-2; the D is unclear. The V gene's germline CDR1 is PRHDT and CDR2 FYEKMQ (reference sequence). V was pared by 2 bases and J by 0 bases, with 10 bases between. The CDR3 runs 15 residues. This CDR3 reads CASSLQGRANYGYTF. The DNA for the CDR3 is TGTGCCAGCAGCTTACAAGGGAGGGCTAACTATGGCTACACCTTC.

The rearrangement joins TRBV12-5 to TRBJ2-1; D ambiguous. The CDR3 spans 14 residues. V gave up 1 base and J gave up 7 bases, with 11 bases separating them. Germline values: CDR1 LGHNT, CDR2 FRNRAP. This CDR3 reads CASGLGLGRNEQFF. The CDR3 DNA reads TGTGCTAGTGGTTTGGGTCTAGGCAGAAATGAGCAGTTCTTC.

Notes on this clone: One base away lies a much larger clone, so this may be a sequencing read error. The CDR3 is CASSPTSGSETQYF. As DNA, the CDR3 is TGTGCCAGCAGCCCGACTAGCGGGAGCGAGACCCAGTACTTC. The chain is built from TRBV5-4 and TRBJ2-5; 12 bases line up with TRBD2. V was pared by 4 bases and J by 5 bases, with 3 bases of the junction left unmatched. Germline V lookup: CDR1 SGHNT, CDR2 YYREEE (reference sequence). The CDR3 contains 14 residues.

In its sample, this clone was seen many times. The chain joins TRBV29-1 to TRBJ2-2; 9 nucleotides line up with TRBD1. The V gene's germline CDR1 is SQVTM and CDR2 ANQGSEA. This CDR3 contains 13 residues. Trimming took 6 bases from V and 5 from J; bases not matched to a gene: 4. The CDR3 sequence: CSVGTGRTGELFF. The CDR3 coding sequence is TGCAGCGTGGGGACAGGGCGGACCGGGGAGCTGTTTTTT.

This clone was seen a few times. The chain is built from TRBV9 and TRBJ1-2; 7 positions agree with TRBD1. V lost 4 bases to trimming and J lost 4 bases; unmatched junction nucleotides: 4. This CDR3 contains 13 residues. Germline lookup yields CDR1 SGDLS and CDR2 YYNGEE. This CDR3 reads CASSPTGIYGYTF. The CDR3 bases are TGTGCCAGCAGCCCGACAGGGATCTATGGCTACACCTTC.

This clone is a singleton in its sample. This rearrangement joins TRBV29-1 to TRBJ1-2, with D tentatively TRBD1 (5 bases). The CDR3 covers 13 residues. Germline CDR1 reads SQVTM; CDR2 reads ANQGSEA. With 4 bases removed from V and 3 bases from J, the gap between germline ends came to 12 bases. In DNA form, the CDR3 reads TGCAGCGTTGGGCCTAGACAGTACTATGGCTACACCTTC. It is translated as CSVGPRQYYGYTF.

The CDR3 nucleotides are TGTGCCTTTAGACAGGGGCCCAATCAGCCCCAGCATTTT. This translates into CAFRQGPNQPQHF. This rearrangement joins TRBV30 to TRBJ1-5; 8 bases map to TRBD1. Germline assignment: CDR1 GTSNPN and CDR2 SVGIG (reference sequence). Unmatched junction bases numbered 5, after V lost 7 bases and J lost 3 bases. The length of the CDR3 is 13 residues. Looking up the rest from reference TRBV30 and TRBJ1-5 gives the full variable domain: SQTIHQWPATLVQPVGSPLSLECTVEGTSNPNLYWYRQAAGRGLQLLFYSVGIGQISSEVPQNLSASRPQDRQFILSSKKLLLSDSGFYLCAFRQGPNQPQHFGDGTRLSIL.

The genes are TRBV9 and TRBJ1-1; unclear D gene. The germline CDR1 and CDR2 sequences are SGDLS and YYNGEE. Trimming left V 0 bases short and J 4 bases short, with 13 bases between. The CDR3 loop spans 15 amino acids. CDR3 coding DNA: TGTGCCAGCAGCGTAGAGATAAGGGCGGGCACTGAAGCTTTCTTT. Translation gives CASSVEIRAGTEAFF.

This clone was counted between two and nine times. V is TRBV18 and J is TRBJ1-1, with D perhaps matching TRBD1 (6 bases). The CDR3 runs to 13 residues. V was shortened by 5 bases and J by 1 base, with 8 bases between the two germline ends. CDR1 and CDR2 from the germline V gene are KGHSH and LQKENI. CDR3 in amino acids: CASSTQGNTEAFF. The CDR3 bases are TGTGCCAGCTCAACACAGGGGAACACTGAAGCTTTCTTT.

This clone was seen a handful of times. The CDR3 loop reads CAWTAGSNEQFF. The CDR3 bases are TGTGCCTGGACTGCAGGGTCCAATGAGCAGTTCTTC. The chain uses TRBV30 and TRBJ2-1; perhaps TRBD1 as D (5 bases). This CDR3 spans 12 amino acids. Germline CDR1 reads GTSNPN; CDR2 reads SVGIG (reference sequence). Trimming left V 4 bases short and J 6 bases short, with 10 bases between.

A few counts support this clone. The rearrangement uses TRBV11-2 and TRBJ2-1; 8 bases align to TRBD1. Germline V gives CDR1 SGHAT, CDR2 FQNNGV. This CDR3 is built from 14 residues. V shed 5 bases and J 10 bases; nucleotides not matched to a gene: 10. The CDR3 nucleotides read TGTGCCAGCAGCCCCGGGACAGGCCCGTCGGAGCAGTTCTTC. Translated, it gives CASSPGTGPSEQFF.

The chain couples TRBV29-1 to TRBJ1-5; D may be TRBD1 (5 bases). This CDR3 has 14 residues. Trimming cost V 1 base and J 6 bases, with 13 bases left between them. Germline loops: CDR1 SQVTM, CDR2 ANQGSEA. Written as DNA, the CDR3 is TGCAGCGTTGAAGTGGGCGGTCAGGGTCAGCCCCAGCATTTT. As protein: CSVEVGGQGQPQHF.

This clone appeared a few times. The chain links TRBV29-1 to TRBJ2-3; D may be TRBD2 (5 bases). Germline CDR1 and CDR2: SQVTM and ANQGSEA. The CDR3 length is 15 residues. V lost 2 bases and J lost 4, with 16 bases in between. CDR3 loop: CSVEILAARADTQYF. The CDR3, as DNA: TGCAGCGTTGAAATTCTAGCTGCTAGGGCAGATACGCAGTATTTT.

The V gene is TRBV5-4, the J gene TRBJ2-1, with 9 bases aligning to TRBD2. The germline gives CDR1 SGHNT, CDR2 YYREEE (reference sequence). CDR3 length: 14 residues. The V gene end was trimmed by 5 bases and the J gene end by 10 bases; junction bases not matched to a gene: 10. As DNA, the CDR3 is TGTGCCAGCAGGAATCTTGGGCTAGCGGGGGAGCAGTTCTTC. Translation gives CASRNLGLAGEQFF.

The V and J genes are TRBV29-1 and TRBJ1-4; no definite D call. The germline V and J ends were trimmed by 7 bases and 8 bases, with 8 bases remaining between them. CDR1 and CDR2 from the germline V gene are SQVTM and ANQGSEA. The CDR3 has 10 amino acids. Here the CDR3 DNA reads TGCAGCGCAAGGACCGAAAAACTGTTTTTT. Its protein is CSARTEKLFF.